The 27 T cell receptor beta chains presented below share a single source sample, sequenced in a study of shared clonotypes between healthy human individuals (dated by TCRdb to 2018 to 2020). Library construction relied on the immunoSEQ multiplex PCR assay. TCRdb carries this immuneACCESS record with in-frame sequences only. Its versions omit some clonotypes, under half of them owing to an unresolved V gene in the studies checked, with the rest unexplained. The sample table records under 1,100,000 clones; more than 75% of these occur just once. The ten top clones hold roughly 0.55% of the sample. What was sequenced was memory CD4+ T cells from PBMCs. The cell subset or site label for this specimen denotes: CD45RA-negative fraction. The receptors here all came from a young man in good health. Some clones in this sample may be carry-over from other donors' samples.

This chain uses TRBV28 with TRBJ2-1, with 10 positions matching TRBD1. Germline assignment: CDR1 MDHEN and CDR2 SYDVKM. The CDR3 is 14 residues long. Trimming removed 6 bases from V and 9 bases from J; junction bases left unmatched: 8. CDR3 bases: TGTGCCAGCAGCCGAGGGGGACAGGGGATTGAGCAGTTCTTC. Translating gives CASSRGGQGIEQFF.

The chain joins TRBV7-8 to TRBJ2-2; 11 bases are a match to TRBD2. Germline lookup yields CDR1 SGHVS and CDR2 FQNEAQ. CDR3 size: 18 residues. V was pared by 5 bases and J by 5 bases, with 13 bases of the junction left unmatched. As DNA, the CDR3 is TGTGCCAGCAGCCCTACTCTTCGACTAGCGGGATATACCGGGGAGCTGTTTTTT. Amino acid sequence: CASSPTLRLAGYTGELFF.

The rearrangement uses TRBV28 and TRBJ2-2; D not resolved. Germline V gives CDR1 MDHEN, CDR2 SYDVKM. The CDR3 runs to 14 residues. V lost 6 bases and J 3 bases, leaving 11 bases between the germline ends. In DNA form, the CDR3 reads TGTGCCAGCAGCCACCGACGATACACCGGGGAGCTGTTTTTT. It codes for CASSHRRYTGELFF.

The chain couples TRBV9 to TRBJ1-2; the D is unclear. The V end lost 1 base, the J end lost 1 base, and 8 bases lay between the germline ends. The CDR3 contains 14 residues. CDR1 is SGDLS and CDR2 is YYNGEE in the germline V gene. In nucleotides, the CDR3 is TGTGCCAGCAGCGTAACGTCTATTAACTATGGCTACACCTTC. Translated, it gives CASSVTSINYGYTF.

The chain recombines TRBV5-1 with TRBJ2-5; D remains ambiguous. The V gene lost 4 bases and the J gene lost 4 bases, with 5 bases spanning the gap. Germline CDR1 is SGHRS and CDR2 is YFSETQ. The CDR3 totals 11 residues. The CDR3 spells CASSESETQYF. CDR3 in DNA: TGCGCCAGCAGCGAATCAGAGACCCAGTACTTC.

The CDR3 protein is CASSQGLPKGYNEQFF. The CDR3, as DNA: TGTGCCAGCAGCCAGGGACTGCCTAAAGGCTACAATGAGCAGTTCTTC. The gene calls are TRBV7-2 and TRBJ2-1, with D perhaps TRBD2 (6 bases). Germline V gene data show CDR1 as SGHTA and CDR2 as FQGNSA. Trimming cost V 5 bases and J 3 bases, with 17 bases left between them. The CDR3 has 16 residues.

The chain recombines TRBV27 with TRBJ2-7; 9 bases match TRBD1. Germline V CDR1 and CDR2: MNHEY, SMNVEV (reference sequence). J lost 6 bases, V lost 6 bases, and 9 bases had no gene match. The CDR3 totals 14 residues. The CDR3 nucleotides read TGTGCCAGCAGGGCGACAGGGGGTTTGGTCGAGCAGTACTTC. Residues: CASRATGGLVEQYF.

The J gene is TRBJ2-7, the V gene TRBV9; 8 bases line up with TRBD2. Trimming removed 0 bases from V and 4 bases from J; junction bases left unmatched: 6. The CDR3 is made up of 15 amino acids. Germline V gives CDR1 SGDLS, CDR2 YYNGEE. In DNA, the CDR3 is TGTGCCAGCAGCGTAGAGGGTAGCGGGGAATACGAGCAGTACTTC. Its translation: CASSVEGSGEYEQYF.

The genes are TRBV10-2 and TRBJ1-2, with 11 bases that match TRBD1. From germline, CDR1 is WSHSY and CDR2 SAAADI. CDR3 length: 14 amino acids. Losses at the gene ends were 8 bases for V and 2 bases for J; bases not matched to a gene: 4. In DNA, the CDR3 is TGCGCCAGCGCTGGACAGGGGGCGAACTATGGCTACACCTTC. It specifies CASAGQGANYGYTF.

The chain joins TRBV5-1 to TRBJ1-6, with D perhaps matching TRBD1 (6 bases). Germline loops: CDR1 SGHRS, CDR2 YFSETQ. Between the trimmed V and J ends, which lost 4 bases and 7 bases, there was a span of 15 bases. This CDR3 has 15 amino acids. CDR3 sequence (DNA): TGCGCCAGCAGCAGCCGAAAGGGGGGAAATTCACCCCTCCACTTT. Its translation is CASSSRKGGNSPLHF.

V usage is TRBV28 and J usage is TRBJ2-7, with no clear D. Germline-derived CDR1 and CDR2 are MDHEN and SYDVKM. Trimming took 5 bases from V and 2 from J, leaving 16 bases between them. The CDR3 contains 15 residues. In DNA, the CDR3 is TGTGCCAGCAGTCCCCTCCAGTTGCTGGCCTACGAGCAGTACTTC. It codes for CASSPLQLLAYEQYF.

This sequence joins TRBV28 and TRBJ2-2; D gene uncertain. The V end lost 7 bases, the J end lost 5 bases, and 14 bases lay between the germline ends. Germline V gene lookup returns CDR1 MDHEN and CDR2 SYDVKM. This CDR3 spans 14 amino acids. CDR3 region: CASNRQSRTGELFF. Here the CDR3 DNA reads TGTGCCAGCAATCGCCAGAGCAGGACCGGGGAGCTGTTTTTT.

This clone was found many times. The sample carries other DNA sequences with the same CDR3. V gene TRBV29-1 combines with J gene TRBJ2-5, with D perhaps assigned TRBD1 or TRBD2 (6 bases each). The germline gives CDR1 SQVTM, CDR2 ANQGSEA. The CDR3 consists of 12 residues. V was pared by 3 bases and J by 3 bases, with 8 bases between. The CDR3 DNA reads as TGCAGCGTTGAGAGGGGGGAAGAGACCCAGTACTTC. Protein product: CSVERGEETQYF.

The CDR3 DNA reads TGTGCCAGCAGCGTGGGACAGGCGCCCAACTATGGCTACACCTTC. The encoded protein is CASSVGQAPNYGYTF. The V gene is TRBV7-9, the J gene TRBJ1-2; 8 bases agree with TRBD1. V trimming: 5 bases; J trimming: 2 bases; junction bases outside the gene matches: 7. CDR1 is SEHNR, CDR2 FQNEAQ, per germline (reference sequence). The CDR3 is 15 residues long. The full variable domain, its missing parts supplied by reference TRBV7-9 and TRBJ1-2, is DTGVSQNPRHKITKRGQNVTFRCDPISEHNRLYWYRQTLGQGPEFLTYFQNEAQLEKSRLLSDRFSAERPKGSFSTLEIQRTEQGDSAMYLCASSVGQAPNYGYTFGSGTRLTVV.

The J gene is TRBJ2-3, the V gene TRBV29-1, with TRBD2 matching over 8 bases. Germline CDR1 is SQVTM and CDR2 is ANQGSEA. This CDR3 is 12 amino acids long. V shed 7 bases, J shed 6 bases, and the junction held 6 bases outside the gene matches. In DNA, the CDR3 is TGCAGCGCCTCGACTAGCGCGGATACGCAGTATTTT. Its protein is CSASTSADTQYF.

This chain joins TRBV28 and TRBJ1-2, with a weak D call TRBD1 (6 bases). The CDR3 loop spans 15 amino acids. Germline-derived CDR1 and CDR2 are MDHEN and SYDVKM. Trimming removed 2 bases at V and 4 bases at J, with 14 bases between. The CDR3 DNA reads as TGTGCCAGCAGTTTAGGTCCAGGGGCCACCTATGGCTACACCTTC. Translating it yields CASSLGPGATYGYTF.

This chain links TRBV2 with TRBJ1-5; 8 nucleotides line up with TRBD1. Germline V gene lookup returns CDR1 SNHLY and CDR2 FYNNEI. The CDR3 loop spans 15 amino acids. The trim removed 4 bases at V and 0 bases at J, leaving 2 bases unmatched. The CDR3 here is CASSVTGVSNQPQHF. For the CDR3, the DNA is TGTGCCAGCAGTGTGACAGGGGTTAGCAATCAGCCCCAGCATTTT.

The rearrangement joins TRBV4-1 to TRBJ1-5; D is perhaps TRBD1 (6 bases). V was clipped by 4 bases and J by 4 bases, with 23 bases between them. Germline CDR1 and CDR2: MGHRA and YSYEKL. This CDR3 comprises 18 residues. In nucleotides, the CDR3 is TGCGCCAGCAGCCGAACGCCCGTTAGCCAGGGGCGAAATCAGCCCCAGCATTTT. It encodes CASSRTPVSQGRNQPQHF.

This chain links TRBV29-1 with TRBJ1-3; D gene ambiguous. CDR1 SQVTM and CDR2 ANQGSEA come from the germline V gene. This CDR3 has 12 amino acids. V was cut by 7 bases and J by 4 bases, with 11 bases left in between. CDR3 protein: CSAKGPGNTIYF. For the CDR3, the DNA is TGCAGCGCGAAAGGCCCCGGAAACACCATATATTTT.

The chain carries TRBV29-1 and TRBJ2-5; D assignment may be TRBD1 or TRBD2 (5 bases each). This CDR3 is built from 12 residues. Germline values: CDR1 SQVTM, CDR2 ANQGSEA. The V and J ends lost 3 bases and 5 bases respectively, with 10 bases between them. The CDR3 DNA is TGCAGCGTTGACGTGTGGGGGGAGACCCAGTACTTC. This encodes CSVDVWGETQYF.

The chain joins TRBV28 to TRBJ1-2; D gene uncertain. V lost 7 bases to trimming and J lost 7 bases, with 19 bases between them. Germline values: CDR1 MDHEN, CDR2 SYDVKM. The CDR3 spans 14 residues. CDR3 in amino acids: CASIPSTWVSGYTF. In nucleotides, the CDR3 is TGTGCCAGCATCCCGTCCACTTGGGTATCTGGCTACACCTTC.

Concerning this clone itself: Other DNA sequences of this sample code for an identical CDR3. V is TRBV5-1 and J is TRBJ1-1, with a possible D match to TRBD1 (6 bases). The germline gives CDR1 SGHRS, CDR2 YFSETQ. The CDR3 has 14 amino acids. Trimming removed 1 base at V and 5 bases at J, with 12 bases between. CDR3 sequence (DNA): TGCGCCAGCAGCTTGACGACAGGAGGGACTGAAGCTTTCTTT. This sequence encodes CASSLTTGGTEAFF.

The chain carries TRBV25-1 and TRBJ2-2; 10 bases agree with TRBD2. The germline CDR1 and CDR2 sequences are MGHDK and SYGVNS. J gave up 8 bases and V 7 bases, and 10 bases lay outside the gene matches. The CDR3 runs to 15 residues. CDR3 region: CASKEREGSYGELFF. The CDR3 nucleotides read TGTGCCAGCAAGGAGCGGGAGGGATCTTATGGGGAGCTGTTTTTT.

This clone has a handful of counts. The rearrangement uses TRBV27 and TRBJ2-7; no definite D call. Germline V gene lookup returns CDR1 MNHEY and CDR2 SMNVEV (reference sequence). V lost 4 bases and J lost 1, with 20 bases in between. The CDR3 totals 17 residues. The CDR3 DNA is TGTGCCAGCAGTTCAACCCTCCGAGCCCAGAGGTCCTACGAGCAGTACTTC. Protein product: CASSSTLRAQRSYEQYF.

Written as DNA, the CDR3 is TGTGCCAGCTCACCACAGTACGCTGCAGATACGCAGTATTTT. As protein: CASSPQYAADTQYF. The chain recombines TRBV18 with TRBJ2-3; D remains unclear. V was clipped by 1 base and J by 4 bases, with 9 bases between them. Germline loops: CDR1 KGHSH, CDR2 LQKENI. The CDR3 length is 14 residues.

This rearrangement joins TRBV29-1 to TRBJ2-7; D remains ambiguous. V was clipped by 6 bases and J by 1 base, with 16 bases between them. CDR3 size: 14 residues. Germline V gene sequence: CDR1 SQVTM, CDR2 ANQGSEA. DNA for the CDR3: TGCAGCGTGACCGCCCCCGGGTCTTCCTACGAGCAGTACTTC. It encodes CSVTAPGSSYEQYF.

This chain uses TRBV6-1 with TRBJ2-1; perhaps TRBD2 as D (5 bases). Trimming cost V 2 bases and J 0 bases, with 17 bases left between them. This CDR3 spans 18 amino acids. Germline assignment: CDR1 MNHNS and CDR2 SASEGT. The CDR3 region is CASSERVRGGSSYNEQFF. The CDR3 coding sequence is TGTGCCAGCAGTGAAAGGGTGCGCGGTGGGAGCTCCTACAATGAGCAGTTCTTC.